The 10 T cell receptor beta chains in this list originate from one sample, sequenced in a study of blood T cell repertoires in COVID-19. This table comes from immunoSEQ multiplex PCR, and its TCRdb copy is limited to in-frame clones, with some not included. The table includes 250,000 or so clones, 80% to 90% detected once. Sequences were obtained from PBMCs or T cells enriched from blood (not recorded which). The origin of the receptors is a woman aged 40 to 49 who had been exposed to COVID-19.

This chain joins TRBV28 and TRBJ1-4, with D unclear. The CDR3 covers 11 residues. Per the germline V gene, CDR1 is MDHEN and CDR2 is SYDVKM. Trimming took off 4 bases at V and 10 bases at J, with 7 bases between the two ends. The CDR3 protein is CASSYFGKLFF. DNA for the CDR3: TGTGCCAGCAGTTACTTCGGAAAACTGTTTTTT.

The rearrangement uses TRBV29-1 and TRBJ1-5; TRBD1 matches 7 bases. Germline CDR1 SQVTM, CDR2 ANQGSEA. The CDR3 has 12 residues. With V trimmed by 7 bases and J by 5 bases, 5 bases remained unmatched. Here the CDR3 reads CSAGTEDQPQHF. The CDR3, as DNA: TGCAGCGCTGGGACAGAAGATCAGCCCCAGCATTTT.

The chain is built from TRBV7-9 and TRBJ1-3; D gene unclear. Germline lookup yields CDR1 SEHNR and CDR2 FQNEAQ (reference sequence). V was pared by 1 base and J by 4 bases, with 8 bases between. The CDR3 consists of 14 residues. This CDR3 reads CASSLVTRGNTIYF. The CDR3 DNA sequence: TGTGCCAGCAGCTTAGTGACAAGGGGAAACACCATATATTTT.

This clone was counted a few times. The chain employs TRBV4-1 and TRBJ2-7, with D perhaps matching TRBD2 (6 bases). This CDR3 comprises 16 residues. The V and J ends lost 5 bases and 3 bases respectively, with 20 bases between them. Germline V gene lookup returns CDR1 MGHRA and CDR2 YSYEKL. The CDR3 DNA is TGCGCCAGCAGCTACTCTGGGGCTAGCGAGCTCTACGAGCAGTACTTC. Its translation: CASSYSGASELYEQYF.

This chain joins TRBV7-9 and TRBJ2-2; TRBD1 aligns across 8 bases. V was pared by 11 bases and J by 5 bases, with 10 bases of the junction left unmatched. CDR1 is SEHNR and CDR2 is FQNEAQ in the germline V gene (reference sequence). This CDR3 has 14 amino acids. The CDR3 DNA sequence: TGTGCCCGACCCAGGACAGGGAGAACCGGGGAGCTGTTTTTT. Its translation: CARPRTGRTGELFF.

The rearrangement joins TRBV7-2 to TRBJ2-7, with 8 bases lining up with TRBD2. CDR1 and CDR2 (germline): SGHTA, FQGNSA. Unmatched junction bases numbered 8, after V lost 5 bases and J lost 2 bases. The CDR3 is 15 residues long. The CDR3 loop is CASSRSGVPAYEQYF. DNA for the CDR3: TGTGCCAGCAGCCGTAGCGGGGTACCAGCCTACGAGCAGTACTTC.

The CDR3 DNA follows: TGTGCCACCAGCAAGAGAGACAGGGCTTGGGATGAAAAACTGTTTTTT. The encoded protein is CATSKRDRAWDEKLFF. V gene TRBV15 combines with J gene TRBJ1-4, with 7 bases that match TRBD1. V lost 4 bases, J lost 6 bases, and 11 bases stayed unmatched. The germline V gene encodes CDR1 LNHNV and CDR2 YYDKDF (reference sequence). CDR3 length: 16 residues.

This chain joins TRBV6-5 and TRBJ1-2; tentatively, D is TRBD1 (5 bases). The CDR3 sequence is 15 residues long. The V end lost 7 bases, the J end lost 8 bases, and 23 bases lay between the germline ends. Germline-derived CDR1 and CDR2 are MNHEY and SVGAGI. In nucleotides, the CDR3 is TGTGCCAGCACCACTTCCGGGACTTCTCACTCAGGCTACACCTTC. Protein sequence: CASTTSGTSHSGYTF.

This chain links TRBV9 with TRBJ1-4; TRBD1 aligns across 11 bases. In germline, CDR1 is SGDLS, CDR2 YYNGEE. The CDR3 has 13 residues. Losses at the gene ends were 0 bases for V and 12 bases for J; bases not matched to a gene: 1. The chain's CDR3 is CASSVGDRGELFF. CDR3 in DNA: TGTGCCAGCAGCGTAGGGGACAGGGGGGAACTGTTTTTT.

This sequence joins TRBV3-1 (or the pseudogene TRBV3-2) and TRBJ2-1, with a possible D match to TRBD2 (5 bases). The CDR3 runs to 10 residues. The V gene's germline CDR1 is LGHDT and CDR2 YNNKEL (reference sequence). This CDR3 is CASMGSEQFF. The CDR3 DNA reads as TGTGCTAGTATGGGGAGTGAGCAGTTCTTC.